This TCR beta chain is drawn from a study of blood T cells in healthy people across ages. Study-wide results and limits: Age brought a roughly linear fall in TCR beta diversity measured per million T cells.

Trimming shortened V by 3 bases and J by 6 bases, and 12 bases separated the two germline ends. This CDR3 region has 14 residues. CDR1 and CDR2 (germline): KGHSH, LQKENI. Next came a second PCR, run for roughly 6 to 11 cycles, which used a sample-barcoded 5' primer along with a J-beta primer mix. TCRdb used MiXCR to reprocess the 5' RACE reads, holding one entry per CDR3 protein. Among more than 800,000 distinct CDR3 sequences listed, 40% to 45% were seen once. As to this clonotype: Its specificity is not known.

The sample providers were healthy Caucasian people from Russia, aged roughly 6 to 90. The sequencing input was blood. This TCR was recovered from a woman aged 55-70 years in good health. The J gene is TRBJ1-5, the V gene TRBV18; D unclear. The CDR3 region has the DNA TGTGCCAGCTCACCTACCACAGATGGTCAGCCCCAGCATTTT. Protein: CASSPTTDGQPQHF.